Below are 20 T cell receptor beta chains sequenced from a single sample in a study of blood T cell repertoires in COVID-19. Sequenced by immunoSEQ multiplex PCR; TCRdb stores in-frame clones only, minus some. Among 35,000 to 50,000 clones listed, roughly 85% were seen once. Sequenced sample: peripheral blood. The receptors derive from a woman aged 70-85 years with acute or convalescent COVID-19.

This chain joins TRBV12-3 or TRBV12-4 and TRBJ2-1, with 10 bases aligning to TRBD2. This CDR3 has 13 residues. V lost 3 bases and J lost 8; bases outside the gene matches: 1. The CDR3 DNA reads as TGTGCCAGCAGTTTCAGCGGGAGGGATGAGCAGTTCTTC. It specifies CASSFSGRDEQFF.

The chain joins TRBV18 to TRBJ2-5; 7 bases align to TRBD1. Germline V lookup: CDR1 KGHSH, CDR2 LQKENI. CDR3 length equals 16 residues. V lost 4 bases and J lost 2; bases outside the gene matches: 10. The CDR3 nucleotides are TGTGCCAGCTCACTTTTCGACAGGGCTTTACAAGAGACCCAGTACTTC. This codes for CASSLFDRALQETQYF.

V gene TRBV7-9 combines with J gene TRBJ2-1, with 9 bases fitting TRBD2. Trimming at V came to 5 bases and at J to 8 bases, leaving 13 bases not matched to a gene. Germline loops: CDR1 SEHNR, CDR2 FQNEAQ (reference sequence). The CDR3 sequence is 16 residues long. The DNA of the CDR3 is TGTGCCAGCAGCAAAAGGGGCGGGAGGGTTATGGATGAGCAGTTCTTC. Translation gives CASSKRGGRVMDEQFF.

This chain connects TRBV2 to TRBJ2-2; D is undetermined. This CDR3 comprises 13 residues. Germline lookup yields CDR1 SNHLY and CDR2 FYNNEI. V lost 3 bases, J lost 6 bases, and 8 bases lay in between. The CDR3 region has the DNA TGTGCCAGCAGTGATGTTAATGCCGGGGAGCTGTTTTTT. This sequence encodes CASSDVNAGELFF.

The CDR3 sequence: CASRPGGREYTGELFF. CDR3 sequence (DNA): TGTGCCAGCAGGCCAGGGGGCAGGGAGTACACCGGGGAGCTGTTTTTT. This chain connects TRBV7-8 to TRBJ2-2; TRBD1 agrees at 8 bases. Losses at the gene ends were 6 bases for V and 3 bases for J; bases not matched to a gene: 9. The CDR3 sequence is 16 residues long. Germline values: CDR1 SGHVS, CDR2 FQNEAQ.

The chain links TRBV14 to TRBJ2-5; possible D gene TRBD2, 7 bases. This CDR3 has 14 amino acids. Trimming took 1 base from V and 5 from J, leaving 11 bases between them. Germline V gene sequence: CDR1 SGHDN, CDR2 FVKESK. The DNA of the CDR3 is TGTGCCAGCAGCCAAGCCAGGGGAGGGGAGACCCAGTACTTC. Translating gives CASSQARGGETQYF.

The chain carries TRBV5-4 and TRBJ1-5; weak D call: TRBD1 (5 bases). The length of the CDR3 is 16 residues. CDR1 is SGHNT, CDR2 YYREEE, per germline (reference sequence). V was clipped by 0 bases and J by 1 base, with 11 bases between them. CDR3 sequence: CASSLVPGVSNQPQHF. CDR3 coding DNA: TGTGCCAGCAGCTTGGTGCCGGGGGTGAGCAATCAGCCCCAGCATTTT.

This chain links TRBV7-2 with TRBJ1-3, with a possible D match to TRBD1 (5 bases). CDR1 and CDR2 (germline): SGHTA, FQGNSA. V lost 2 bases and J 9 bases, leaving 14 bases between the germline ends. This CDR3 spans 14 amino acids. CDR3 protein: CASSLKGGTGTIYF. CDR3 DNA sequence: TGTGCCAGCAGCTTAAAGGGCGGGACCGGCACCATATATTTT.

The chain combines TRBV2 with TRBJ1-5; perhaps TRBD1 as D (5 bases). Looked up from germline, CDR1 is SNHLY and CDR2 is FYNNEI. This CDR3 spans 16 amino acids. Trimming cost V 5 bases and J 3 bases, with 17 bases left between them. The DNA of the CDR3 is TGTGCCAGCAGTATTACCAGGGATCAGGACAATCAGCCCCAGCATTTT. The encoded protein is CASSITRDQDNQPQHF.

The chain recombines TRBV28 with TRBJ1-5; 8 nucleotides match TRBD1. The V gene end was trimmed by 3 bases and the J gene end by 0 bases; junction bases not matched to a gene: 7. Germline assignment: CDR1 MDHEN and CDR2 SYDVKM. The CDR3 sequence is 17 residues long. CDR3 sequence (DNA): TGTGCCAGCAGTTTGATCCCGACAGGGGATAGCAATCAGCCCCAGCATTTT. Its protein product is CASSLIPTGDSNQPQHF. The whole variable domain, remainder taken from reference TRBV28 and TRBJ1-5, is DVKVTQSSRYLVKRTGEKVFLECVQDMDHENMFWYRQDPGLGLRLIYFSYDVKMKEKGDIPEGYSVSREKKERFSLILESASTNQTSMYLCASSLIPTGDSNQPQHFGDGTRLSIL.

The chain couples TRBV20-1 to TRBJ2-5; D not resolved. This CDR3 has 9 residues. Germline V gene sequence: CDR1 DFQATT, CDR2 SNEGSKA (reference sequence). The CDR3: CRTTETQYF. The CDR3 DNA follows: TGCAGGACAACCGAGACCCAGTACTTC.

The gene calls are TRBV5-1 and TRBJ2-7; tentative D call: TRBD1 (5 bases). The CDR3 spans 14 residues. Germline lookup yields CDR1 SGHRS and CDR2 YFSETQ. Trimming took 2 bases from V and 2 from J, leaving 11 bases between them. The CDR3: CASSLRQGPYEQYF. Written as DNA, the CDR3 is TGCGCCAGCAGCTTACGGCAGGGCCCCTACGAGCAGTACTTC.

In its sample, this clone was seen once. The CDR3 region has the DNA TGTGCCATCAGTGGGGGACAGTACGACGAGCAGTACTTC. Translating gives CAISGGQYDEQYF. V and J are TRBV10-3 and TRBJ2-7; 7 bases agree with TRBD1. V lost 4 bases and J lost 5; bases outside the gene matches: 5. The CDR3 runs 13 residues. CDR1 is ENHRY and CDR2 is SYGVKD in the germline V gene.

This clone came up once. This chain joins TRBV3-1 (or the pseudogene TRBV3-2) and TRBJ2-5, with D possibly TRBD2 on 6 matching bases. The ends were cut back, 6 bases at V and 1 base at J, with 9 bases in the middle. The CDR3 contains 13 residues. Germline V CDR1 and CDR2: LGHDT, YNNKEL (reference sequence). CDR3 residues: CASRRTTQETQYF. DNA for the CDR3: TGTGCCAGCAGGAGGACTACCCAAGAGACCCAGTACTTC.

This chain uses TRBV15 with TRBJ2-1, with D tentatively TRBD2 (6 bases). The CDR3 spans 16 residues. The ends were cut back, 0 bases at V and 4 bases at J, with 13 bases in the middle. Germline values: CDR1 LNHNV, CDR2 YYDKDF (reference sequence). The CDR3 protein is CATSRDKLAVYNEQFF. CDR3 in DNA: TGTGCCACCAGCAGAGATAAACTAGCCGTGTACAATGAGCAGTTCTTC.

The V gene is TRBV4-1, the J gene TRBJ1-2; tentative D call: TRBD1 (5 bases). Between the trimmed V and J ends, which lost 2 bases and 6 bases, there was a span of 16 bases. The CDR3 is made up of 15 amino acids. Germline loops: CDR1 MGHRA, CDR2 YSYEKL. The CDR3 sequence is CASSQPTVGLHGYTF. The CDR3 DNA follows: TGCGCCAGCAGCCAACCGACAGTAGGTCTGCATGGCTACACCTTC.

The genes are TRBV7-9 and TRBJ2-7; 7 nucleotides match TRBD1. The ends lost 2 bases at V and 4 bases at J; junction bases unmatched: 8. Germline V gene sequence: CDR1 SEHNR, CDR2 FQNEAQ (reference sequence). The CDR3 runs to 15 residues. The CDR3 region is CASSLPGTDLYEQYF. For the CDR3, the DNA is TGTGCCAGCAGCTTACCCGGGACAGATTTGTACGAGCAGTACTTC.

This clone was seen once. The CDR3 is CAISESDRGGNTEAFF. CDR3 in DNA: TGTGCCATCAGTGAGTCTGACAGGGGGGGGAACACTGAAGCTTTCTTT. The V gene is TRBV10-3, the J gene TRBJ1-1, with TRBD1 matching 9 bases. The CDR3 consists of 16 residues. Unmatched junction bases numbered 3, after V lost 0 bases and J lost 1 base. Germline V gene data show CDR1 as ENHRY and CDR2 as SYGVKD.

The J gene is TRBJ1-5, the V gene TRBV28; tentative D call: TRBD1 (5 bases). The V end was cut by 4 bases, the J end by 4 bases, with 17 bases between. This CDR3 has 16 amino acids. Germline V gene data show CDR1 as MDHEN and CDR2 as SYDVKM. The CDR3 loop is CASSYRSWTTNQPQHF. The DNA for the CDR3 is TGTGCCAGCAGTTATCGAAGTTGGACAACGAATCAGCCCCAGCATTTT.

This chain joins TRBV5-1 and TRBJ2-5; no firm D call. The CDR3 is 11 residues long. V shed 0 bases and J shed 7 bases, with 4 bases lying between them. Germline loops: CDR1 SGHRS, CDR2 YFSETQ. CDR3 in amino acids: CASSLAGTQYF. The DNA of the CDR3 is TGCGCCAGCAGCTTGGCAGGGACCCAGTACTTC.